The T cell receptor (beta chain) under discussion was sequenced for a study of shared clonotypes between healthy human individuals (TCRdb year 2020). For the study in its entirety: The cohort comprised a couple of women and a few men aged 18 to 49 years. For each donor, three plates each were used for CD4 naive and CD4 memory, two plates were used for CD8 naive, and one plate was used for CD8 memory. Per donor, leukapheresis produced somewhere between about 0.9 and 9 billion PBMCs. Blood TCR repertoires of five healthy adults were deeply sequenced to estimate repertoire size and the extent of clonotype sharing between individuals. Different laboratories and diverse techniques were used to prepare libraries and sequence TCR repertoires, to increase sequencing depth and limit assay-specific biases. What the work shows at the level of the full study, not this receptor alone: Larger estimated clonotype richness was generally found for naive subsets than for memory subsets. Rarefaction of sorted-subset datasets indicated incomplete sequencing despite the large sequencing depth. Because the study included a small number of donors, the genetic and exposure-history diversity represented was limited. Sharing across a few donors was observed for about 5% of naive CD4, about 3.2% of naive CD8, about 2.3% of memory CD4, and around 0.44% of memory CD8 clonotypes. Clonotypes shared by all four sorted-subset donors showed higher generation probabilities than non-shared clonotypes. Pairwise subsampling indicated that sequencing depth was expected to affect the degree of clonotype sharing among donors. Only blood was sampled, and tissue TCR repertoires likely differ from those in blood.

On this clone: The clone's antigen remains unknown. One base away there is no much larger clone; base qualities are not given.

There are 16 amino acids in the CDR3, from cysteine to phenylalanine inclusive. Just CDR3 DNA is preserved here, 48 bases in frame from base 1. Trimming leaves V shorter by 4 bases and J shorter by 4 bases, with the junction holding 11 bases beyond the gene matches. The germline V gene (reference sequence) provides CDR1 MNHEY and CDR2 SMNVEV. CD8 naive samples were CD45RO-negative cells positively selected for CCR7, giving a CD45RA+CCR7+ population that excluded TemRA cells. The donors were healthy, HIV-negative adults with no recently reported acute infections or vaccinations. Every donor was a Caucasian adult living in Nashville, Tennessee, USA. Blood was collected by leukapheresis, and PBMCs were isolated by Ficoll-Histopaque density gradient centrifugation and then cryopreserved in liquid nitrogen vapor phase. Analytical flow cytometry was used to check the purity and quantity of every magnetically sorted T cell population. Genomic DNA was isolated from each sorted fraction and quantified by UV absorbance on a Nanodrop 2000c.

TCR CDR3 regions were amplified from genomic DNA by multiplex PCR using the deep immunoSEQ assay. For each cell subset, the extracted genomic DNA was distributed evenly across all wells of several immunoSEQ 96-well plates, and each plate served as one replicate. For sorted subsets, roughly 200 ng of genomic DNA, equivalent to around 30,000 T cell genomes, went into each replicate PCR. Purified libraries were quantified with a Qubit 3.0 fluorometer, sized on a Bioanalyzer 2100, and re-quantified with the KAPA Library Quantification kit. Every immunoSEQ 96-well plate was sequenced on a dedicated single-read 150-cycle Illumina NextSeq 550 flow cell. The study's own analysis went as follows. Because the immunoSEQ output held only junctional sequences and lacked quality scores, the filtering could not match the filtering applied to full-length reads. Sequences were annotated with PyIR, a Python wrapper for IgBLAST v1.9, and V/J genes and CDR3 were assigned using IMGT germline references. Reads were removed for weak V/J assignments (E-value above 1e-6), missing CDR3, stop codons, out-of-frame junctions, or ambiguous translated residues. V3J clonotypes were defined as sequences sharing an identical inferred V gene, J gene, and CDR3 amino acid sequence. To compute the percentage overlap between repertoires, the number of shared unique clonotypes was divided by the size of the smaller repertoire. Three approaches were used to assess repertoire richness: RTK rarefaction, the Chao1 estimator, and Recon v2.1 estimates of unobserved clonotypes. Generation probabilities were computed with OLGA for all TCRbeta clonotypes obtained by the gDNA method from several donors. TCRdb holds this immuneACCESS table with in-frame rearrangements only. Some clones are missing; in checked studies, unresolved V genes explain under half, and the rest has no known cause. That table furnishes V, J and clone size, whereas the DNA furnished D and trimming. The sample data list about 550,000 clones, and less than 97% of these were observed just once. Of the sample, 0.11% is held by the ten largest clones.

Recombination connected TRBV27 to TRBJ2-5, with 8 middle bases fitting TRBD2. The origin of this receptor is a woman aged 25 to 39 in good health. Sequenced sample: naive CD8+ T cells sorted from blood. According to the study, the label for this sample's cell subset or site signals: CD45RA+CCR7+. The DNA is TGTGCCAGCAGTTACTCAGCGGGAGAAGTATCAGAGACCCAGTACTTC. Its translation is CASSYSAGEVSETQYF.